The source of this TCR beta chain is a study of blood T cell repertoires in COVID-19. Study-wide background: Sources were T cells, B-cell-depleted T cells, or PBMCs; the material itself was cDNA or gDNA.

The CDR3 runs 14 residues. CDR1 SNHLY and CDR2 FYNNEI come from the germline V gene. V was trimmed by 7 bases and J by 9 bases, leaving 19 bases between them. Original data processing: Reference gene primer amplification gave estimated nucleated cell counts. The method was immunoSEQ multiplex PCR; TCRdb's version includes in-frame clones alone and lacks a portion of them. V and J calls and clone size come straight from that table; D and trimming were deduced from the DNA. The sample has about 110,000 clones; more than 75% are singletons. The sequencing input was peripheral blood. V is TRBV2 and J is TRBJ2-1, with D perhaps matching TRBD2 (6 bases). The TCR originated in a human donor in a cohort sampled during active COVID-19. In nucleotides, the CDR3 is TGTGCCAGCAAGGTGGGGGAGGTTGGGAGTGAGCAGTTCTTC. It specifies CASKVGEVGSEQFF.